This T cell receptor (beta chain) was profiled in a study of long-term antiretroviral therapy in people with HIV (dated by TCRdb to between 2021 and 2024). Study-level background: The earliest samples were collected about a decade before the 2015 WHO recommendation for immediate ART, when ART was typically delayed until CD4 counts fell. Of the roughly 30 participants with HIV, ten to eleven were female. No cross-contamination during QIAcube processing was seen in test extractions of a monoclonal T-cell line run alongside approximately 36 polyclonal samples. Whether ART initiation and durable HIV suppression were associated with changes in peripheral blood TRB repertoire composition and diversity was tested in a retrospective serial study. From 25 to 30 adults with confirmed HIV infection, the cohort provided some 200 cryopreserved PBMC samples, gathered serially across a mean of about six years (range 1-12).

The immunoSEQ hsTCRB v3.0 assay was used at survey level resolution for TRB variable region sequencing. A depth of roughly 35,000-55,000 T-cell genomes per sample was targeted for TRB sequencing. TRB libraries were pooled and sequenced on an Illumina MiSeq using a v3 150-cycle kit. The source study handled its data this way. Repertoire analysis was run in R within a reproducible Nextflow workflow that covered QC, data transformation and analysis. Custom analyses were implemented in LymphoSeq2, an R package for AIRR-Seq data exploration. Four samples that yielded fewer than 5000 total TRB sequences were excluded, so that 150 to 200 HIV repertoires were analyzed. Among the approximately 180 retained HIV repertoires, 59 were collected before ART initiation and approximately 130 were collected after ART initiation. Each repertoire was downsampled to 5000 TRB nucleotide sequences, and summary statistics were averaged across 100 downsampling iterations. Only TRB sequences with CDR3 regions of at least seven amino acids were retained for analysis. Two measures captured diversity: a Shannon entropy-derived clonality score and the Gini coefficient. In the repertoire networks, any two of the top 5000 CDR3 amino acid sequences were linked whenever the two sequences differed by an edit distance of one. GLIPH2 predicted antigen specificity groups and MHC restriction for TRB CDR3 amino acid sequences. To flag known CMV, EBV, HIV or tissue antigen associations, CDR3 amino acid sequences were matched against VDJdb and McPAS-TCR. Pre-ART, post-ART and control groups were compared with Wilcoxon signed-rank tests and Holm-Bonferroni correction. TCRdb mirrors the immuneACCESS table, restricted to in-frame sequences. Some clones are absent from its copies; in checked studies, under half trace to an unresolved V gene, and the reason for the others is unknown. V and J calls and clone size follow that table, whereas D and trimming were derived from the DNA. Present in this sample are around 20,000 clones, approximately 82% of which were seen just once. The biggest ten clones account for approximately 4.5% of the sample.

Trimming costs V 3 bases and J 7 bases, and their ends lie 9 bases apart. CDR1 is given as MDHEN and CDR2 as SYDVKM, both from the germline V gene. Inclusive of the bounding cysteine and phenylalanine, the CDR3 is 13 residues long. Only the CDR3 portion is preserved as DNA: 39 bases, with reading frame beginning at the first base. Study-wide conclusions, independent of this receptor: The samples span the years 2004 to 2017, and the ART regimens used may be less effective than current regimens. Owing to limited PBMC availability, only the TCR beta chain was sequenced, without alpha chain pairing. ART initiation was associated with a significant increase in TRB diversity, but diversity stayed significantly below transplant donor controls even after long-term ART. CDR3 length ranges in HIV repertoires were narrower than in controls, and network structure suggested an antigen-experienced repertoire with only a slight naive shift after ART. Inferences about post-ART repertoire changes were limited because no data were available on ART adherence, viral resistance or therapy changes. Because cell numbers in pre-ART samples were limited, unsorted PBMC were profiled instead of sorted CD4+ and CD8+ T cells. The repertoire was dominated across all time points by expanded TRB clones identified before ART initiation, although this dominance was seen to fluctuate and to decrease in many PLHIV after ART.

To note about this clone: Its antigen target is currently unknown. No quality values exist for individual bases; no much larger clone is one base distant.

Inclusion was restricted to participants for whom at least one PBMC sample before ART initiation and at least two post-ART samples were available. Treatment was received in the United States of America by all participants with HIV. Cryopreserved samples of roughly 0.95-10 million PBMC were thawed and washed before DNA extraction. At the time of the earliest PBMC sample, participants with HIV were aged between about 20 and 54 years. Per participant, PBMC samples came from 1-4 timepoints prior to ART initiation and 2-8 timepoints following ART initiation, for a median of 7 samples. For every participant, serial HIV viral load, CD4+ T-cell count, ART history and demographic data were obtained. Genomic DNA was extracted from unsorted PBMC with a Qiagen kit on a QIAcube, processed in batches of 12 samples.

This material consisted of unsorted PBMCs, taken 0.5 years after starting antiretroviral therapy. This TCR was recovered from a man aged 18 to 30 with HIV. The V gene is TRBV28 and the J gene is TRBJ1-4; the D gene is perhaps TRBD1, from 5 matching bases. The CDR3 region: CASSFSGSEKLFF. The nucleotide sequence reads as follows: TGTGCCAGCAGTTTCTCAGGGTCTGAAAAACTGTTTTTT.